Below, 16 T cell receptor beta chains from the same sample are listed, as sequenced in a study of CD8 T cells in ankylosing spondylitis. TCRdb analysed the 5' RACE reads with MiXCR anew, one entry per CDR3 protein. The profile shows around 330,000 distinct CDR3 sequences, more than 9% of them singletons. Sequenced input: blood, either unsorted or a sorted T cell fraction (not recorded which). These receptors were taken from a female donor with ankylosing spondylitis or in good health (not recorded which).

The rearrangement joins TRBV7-9 to TRBJ2-2, with unresolved D. CDR1 is SEHNR and CDR2 is FQNEAQ in the germline V gene (reference sequence). The length of the CDR3 is 11 residues. Trimming removed 1 base from V and 10 bases from J, with 4 bases in between. The DNA for the CDR3 is TGTGCCAGCAGCTTAGTGGAGGAGCTGTTTTTT. The encoded protein is CASSLVEELFF. Combining the CDR3 with reference TRBV7-9 and TRBJ2-2 gives the whole variable domain DTGVSQNPRHKITKRGQNVTFRCDPISEHNRLYWYRQTLGQGPEFLTYFQNEAQLEKSRLLSDRFSAERPKGSFSTLEIQRTEQGDSAMYLCASSLVEELFFGEGSRLTVL.

This clonotype showed up just a few times. The chain has TRBV6-1 and TRBJ2-1, with a tentative D call TRBD1 (7 bases). V gave up 8 bases and J gave up 5 bases, with 13 bases separating them. The CDR3 has 13 residues. Germline CDR1 reads MNHNS; CDR2 reads SASEGT. CDR3 sequence: CASGRGVNNEQFF. Here the CDR3 DNA reads TGTGCCAGCGGCAGGGGGGTAAACAATGAGCAGTTCTTC.

This clonotype was recorded a few times. The chain couples TRBV5-1 to TRBJ1-2, with D uncertain. Germline V lookup: CDR1 SGHRS, CDR2 YFSETQ. The germline V and J ends were trimmed by 0 bases and 4 bases, with 13 bases remaining between them. The CDR3 length is 15 residues. CDR3 sequence reads: CASSLAAGGSYGYTF. The CDR3 DNA is TGCGCCAGCAGCTTGGCCGCGGGAGGTAGCTATGGCTACACCTTC.

There are a few counts of this clonotype. The CDR3, as DNA: TGTGCCAGTACATCCCTGGGGGGCTACGAGCAGTACTTC. It yields the protein CASTSLGGYEQYF. The J gene is TRBJ2-7, the V gene TRBV19, with a tentative D call TRBD2 (6 bases). Trimming cost V 7 bases and J 3 bases, with 13 bases left between them. Germline CDR1 and CDR2: LNHDA and SQIVND (reference sequence). The CDR3 consists of 13 residues.

In its sample, this clonotype was seen many times. The chain uses TRBV7-9 and TRBJ2-3; TRBD2 matches 8 bases. Germline assignment: CDR1 SEHNR and CDR2 FQNEAQ (reference sequence). The CDR3 is 16 residues long. J was trimmed by 3 bases and V by 4 bases; bases with no gene match: 9. The CDR3 DNA reads TGTGCCAGCAGCTCGCGAGCGGGAGTAAGAACAGATACGCAGTATTTT. Translating gives CASSSRAGVRTDTQYF.

This clonotype was detected ten times or more. The chain links TRBV20-1 to TRBJ2-3, with 14 positions matching TRBD2. Unmatched junction bases numbered 6, after V lost 3 bases and J lost 1 base. The CDR3 runs to 17 residues. Per the germline V gene, CDR1 is DFQATT and CDR2 is SNEGSKA (reference sequence). The CDR3 bases are TGCAGTGCTAGCTGGTCGACTAGCGGGGGGGGCACAGATACGCAGTATTTT. It codes for CSASWSTSGGGTDTQYF.

The genes are TRBV11-2 and TRBJ2-3; TRBD2 agrees at 8 bases. With V trimmed by 2 bases and J by 10 bases, 23 bases remained unmatched. CDR3 length: 19 amino acids. Germline CDR1 reads SGHAT; CDR2 reads FQNNGV. DNA of the CDR3: TGTGCCAGCAGCTTACCCGTGGAAAGCGGGAGTGGTAGCACGGGTGCGCAGTATTTT. Translating gives CASSLPVESGSGSTGAQYF.

This clonotype has at least ten counts. V gene TRBV5-1 combines with J gene TRBJ2-3; 11 nucleotides align to TRBD1. This CDR3 contains 17 residues. Unmatched junction bases numbered 9, after V lost 0 bases and J lost 6 bases. Looked up from germline, CDR1 is SGHRS and CDR2 is YFSETQ. The CDR3 here is CASSLDVGTGGSDTQYF. As DNA, the CDR3 is TGCGCCAGCAGCTTGGATGTTGGGACAGGGGGATCTGATACGCAGTATTTT.

This clonotype showed up many times. This chain joins TRBV5-1 and TRBJ2-7, with TRBD2 matching over 7 bases. With V trimmed by 3 bases and J by 5 bases, 8 bases remained unmatched. Looked up from germline, CDR1 is SGHRS and CDR2 is YFSETQ. The length of the CDR3 is 14 residues. The CDR3 nucleotides are TGCGCCAGCAGCTCTGGGGGGGTTAGCAACGAGCAGTACTTC. Translating gives CASSSGGVSNEQYF.

The chain has TRBV29-1 and TRBJ1-2; D unclear. The V end lost 4 bases, the J end lost 8 bases, and 20 bases lay between the germline ends. The CDR3 contains 14 residues. Germline V gene sequence: CDR1 SQVTM, CDR2 ANQGSEA. The CDR3 DNA reads as TGCAGCGTTGCCCTTGGACTCTCGACGAGGGGCTACACCTTC. It encodes CSVALGLSTRGYTF.

This clonotype appeared many times. The rearrangement joins TRBV27 to TRBJ1-2; a possible D gene is TRBD1 (5 bases). Trimming left V 5 bases short and J 4 bases short, with 14 bases between. Germline lookup yields CDR1 MNHEY and CDR2 SMNVEV (reference sequence). CDR3 size: 14 residues. CDR3: CASSVRVTGYGYTF. The CDR3 DNA reads as TGTGCCAGCAGTGTCAGGGTGACGGGCTATGGCTACACCTTC.

In this sample, this clonotype turned up many times. The V and J genes are TRBV20-1 and TRBJ2-1; maybe TRBD2 (5 bases). The CDR3 extends over 14 amino acids. Trimming pared 3 bases from V and 0 bases from J, leaving 9 bases between. Germline lookup yields CDR1 DFQATT and CDR2 SNEGSKA (reference sequence). The CDR3 DNA reads TGCAGTGCTAGGGCGGGTGGCTCCTACAATGAGCAGTTCTTC. Its translation is CSARAGGSYNEQFF.

The V call is TRBV7-6, the J call TRBJ2-3; 13 nucleotides match TRBD2. The V gene end was trimmed by 1 base and the J gene end by 4 bases; junction bases not matched to a gene: 8. Germline V gene lookup returns CDR1 SGHVS and CDR2 FNYEAQ. This CDR3 contains 18 residues. CDR3 sequence (DNA): TGTGCCAGCAGCTTAGTAGCTGGGACTAGCGGGATGTCAGATACGCAGTATTTT. This translates into CASSLVAGTSGMSDTQYF.

This rearrangement joins TRBV20-1 to TRBJ2-4; D is undetermined. The germline CDR1 and CDR2 sequences are DFQATT and SNEGSKA (reference sequence). The CDR3 consists of 17 residues. Trimming shortened V by 3 bases and J by 2 bases, and 20 bases separated the two germline ends. CDR3 DNA sequence: TGCAGTGCTAGCGTCAGAAGCTGGCACAAACCCAAAAACATTCAGTACTTC. This gives the protein CSASVRSWHKPKNIQYF.

This clonotype was seen repeatedly, ten times or more. V is TRBV2 and J is TRBJ2-2; tentatively, D is TRBD1 (5 bases). Germline assignment: CDR1 SNHLY and CDR2 FYNNEI. Trimming took 3 bases from V and 4 from J, leaving 12 bases between them. CDR3 size: 15 residues. CDR3 DNA: TGTGCCAGCAGTGAGGGGCGAACCGGCACCGGGGAGCTGTTTTTT. This encodes CASSEGRTGTGELFF.

There are many counts of this clonotype. This sequence joins TRBV5-1 and TRBJ1-5, with D perhaps matching TRBD1 (5 bases). Germline values: CDR1 SGHRS, CDR2 YFSETQ. The CDR3 has 14 amino acids. The ends were cut back, 4 bases at V and 5 bases at J, with 13 bases in the middle. CDR3 bases: TGCGCCAGCAGCCTTTCCCAGGGAGATCAGCCCCAGCATTTT. As protein: CASSLSQGDQPQHF.